This TCR beta chain was sequenced during a study of blood T cell repertoires in COVID-19. V was shortened by 3 bases and J by 7 bases, with 7 bases between the two germline ends. Germline CDR1 MNHNS, CDR2 SASEGT. This CDR3 has 11 residues. Assay used: immunoSEQ multiplex PCR; TCRdb lists only in-frame clones, some missing. There are a few hundred thousand clones in the sample; around 88% occur only once, and 0.75% to 0.9% lies in the top ten. This sequence joins TRBV6-1 and TRBJ2-7; D is perhaps TRBD1 (6 bases). This sequence originates from a man aged 25-45 years with acute or convalescent COVID-19. Sequenced: peripheral blood. The CDR3 here is CASSDTGEQYF. The CDR3 DNA sequence: TGTGCCAGCAGTGACACAGGGGAGCAGTACTTC.